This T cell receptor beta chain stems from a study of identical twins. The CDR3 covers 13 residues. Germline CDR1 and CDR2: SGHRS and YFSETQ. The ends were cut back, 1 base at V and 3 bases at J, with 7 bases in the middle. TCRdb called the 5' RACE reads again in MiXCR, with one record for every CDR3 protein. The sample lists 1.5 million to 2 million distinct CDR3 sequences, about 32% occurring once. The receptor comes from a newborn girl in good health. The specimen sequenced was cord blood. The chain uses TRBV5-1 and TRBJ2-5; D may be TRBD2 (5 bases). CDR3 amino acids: CASSLWEKETQYF. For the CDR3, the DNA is TGCGCCAGCAGCTTGTGGGAGAAAGAGACCCAGTACTTC. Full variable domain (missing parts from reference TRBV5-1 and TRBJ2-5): KAGVTQTPRYLIKTRGQQVTLSCSPISGHRSVSWYQQTPGQGLQFLFEYFSETQRNKGNFPGRFSGRQFSNSRSEMNVSTLELGDSALYLCASSLWEKETQYFGPGTRLLVL.